One sample yielded the 30 T cell receptor beta chains listed below, sequenced in a study of blood T cell repertoires in COVID-19. Here immunoSEQ multiplex PCR was the method, and the copy in TCRdb shows in-frame clones only, minus some. The table has around 170,000 clones, 84% seen once. The sample comprised PBMCs or T cells enriched from blood (not recorded which). The source of these receptors is a man aged 45 to 65 who had recovered from COVID-19.

The rearrangement uses TRBV7-9 and TRBJ1-6; no clear D gene. CDR1 and CDR2 from the germline V gene are SEHNR and FQNEAQ (reference sequence). The V and J ends lost 1 base and 9 bases respectively, with 7 bases between them. CDR3 length equals 13 residues. The CDR3 DNA reads as TGTGCCAGCAGCTTAGAGGCGGGTTCACCCCTCCACTTT. Its translation: CASSLEAGSPLHF.

The gene calls are TRBV3-1 (or the pseudogene TRBV3-2) and TRBJ2-7; D possibly corresponds to TRBD1 (6 bases). Trimming cost V 1 base and J 0 bases, with 10 bases left between them. Per the germline V gene, CDR1 is LGHDT and CDR2 is YNNKEL (reference sequence). CDR3 length: 15 amino acids. The CDR3 loop reads CASSQGQESSYEQYF. CDR3 DNA: TGTGCCAGCAGCCAAGGACAGGAGAGCTCCTACGAGCAGTACTTC.

This clone was observed once. CDR3 sequence: CASSFEPLAYEQYF. The CDR3 DNA is TGTGCCAGCAGTTTTGAACCGCTAGCCTACGAGCAGTACTTC. The rearrangement uses TRBV27 and TRBJ2-7, with no clear D. The germline CDR1 and CDR2 sequences are MNHEY and SMNVEV (reference sequence). Trimming removed 3 bases at V and 2 bases at J, with 11 bases between. The CDR3 runs 14 residues.

This rearrangement joins TRBV7-2 to TRBJ2-3; 12 bases line up with TRBD2. With V trimmed by 5 bases and J by 5 bases, 5 bases remained unmatched. The V gene's germline CDR1 is SGHTA and CDR2 FQGNSA. CDR3 length: 15 amino acids. CDR3 DNA sequence: TGTGCCAGCAGCCCTAGCGGGGGGGCGAGAGATACGCAGTATTTT. It translates to CASSPSGGARDTQYF.

The CDR3 DNA reads as TGCGCCAGCAGCCCCCAGGAGGGGCTGAACACTGAAGCTTTCTTT. This codes for CASSPQEGLNTEAFF. The V and J genes are TRBV4-1 and TRBJ1-1; possibly TRBD1 for D (5 bases). This CDR3 has 15 amino acids. V was trimmed by 4 bases and J by 0 bases, leaving 12 bases between them. In germline, CDR1 is MGHRA, CDR2 YSYEKL.

The chain uses TRBV3-1 (or the pseudogene TRBV3-2) and TRBJ1-1; D unclear. Per germline, CDR1 LGHDT and CDR2 YNNKEL (reference sequence). CDR3 size: 16 residues. With 1 base removed from V and 1 base from J, the gap between germline ends came to 13 bases. The CDR3 DNA follows: TGTGCCAGCAGCCAAGTCTTGGTGTCACAGAACACTGAAGCTTTCTTT. It yields the protein CASSQVLVSQNTEAFF.

The V gene is TRBV5-1, the J gene TRBJ2-5; D remains ambiguous. Germline V gives CDR1 SGHRS, CDR2 YFSETQ. Trimming removed 4 bases from V and 4 bases from J, with 17 bases in between. CDR3 length: 15 amino acids. CDR3 nucleotides: TGCGCCAGCAGCCCGAGCCCCACGCCCCCAGAGACCCAGTACTTC. Translation: CASSPSPTPPETQYF.

The gene calls are TRBV2 and TRBJ2-7; 7 bases are a match to TRBD1. V lost 7 bases, J lost 3 bases, and 21 bases stayed unmatched. CDR3 length: 18 amino acids. Per the germline V gene, CDR1 is SNHLY and CDR2 is FYNNEI. The DNA of the CDR3 is TGTGCCAGCAACATCCGGGACAGCATTGGGGAAGGGTACTACGAGCAGTACTTC. This translates into CASNIRDSIGEGYYEQYF.

This chain joins TRBV7-3 and TRBJ2-5, with 11 bases identical to TRBD1. The CDR3 covers 15 residues. The J segment lost 4 bases and the V segment lost 5 bases, leaving 6 bases of the junction unmatched. CDR1 and CDR2 from the germline V gene are SGHTA and FQGTGA. As DNA, the CDR3 is TGTGCCAGCAGCCCAGGGACAGGGGGAGGAGAGACCCAGTACTTC. The encoded protein is CASSPGTGGGETQYF.

CDR3 sequence: CAWSDLGGTGELFF. The DNA for the CDR3 is TGTGCCTGGAGTGACCTGGGAGGAACCGGGGAGCTGTTTTTT. The rearrangement joins TRBV30 to TRBJ2-2, with a possible D match to TRBD2 (6 bases). Germline V lookup: CDR1 GTSNPN, CDR2 SVGIG (reference sequence). Trimming left V 1 base short and J 5 bases short, with 11 bases between. The CDR3 is 14 amino acids.

V and J are TRBV6-6 and TRBJ2-7, with D perhaps TRBD2 (5 bases). This CDR3 has 14 residues. The V gene lost 2 bases and the J gene lost 2 bases, with 10 bases spanning the gap. Germline V lookup: CDR1 MNHNY, CDR2 SVGAGI (reference sequence). CDR3 sequence reads: CASSYRLEAYEQYF. For the CDR3, the DNA is TGTGCCAGCAGTTACCGCTTGGAGGCCTACGAGCAGTACTTC.

The chain uses TRBV4-1 and TRBJ2-2, with 8 bases matching TRBD1. The V segment lost 1 base and the J segment 1 base; nucleotides outside the gene matches: 8. The CDR3 totals 18 residues. The V gene's germline CDR1 is MGHRA and CDR2 YSYEKL. The CDR3 nucleotides read TGCGCCAGCAGCCAAGGCCACGGGACAGGCGGGAACACCGGGGAGCTGTTTTTT. Its protein is CASSQGHGTGGNTGELFF.

This chain joins TRBV6-5 and TRBJ2-1; D may be TRBD2 (6 bases). The germline V gene has CDR1 MNHEY and CDR2 SVGAGI. Trimming took off 2 bases at V and 8 bases at J, with 13 bases between the two ends. This CDR3 comprises 14 residues. The CDR3 DNA reads as TGTGCCAGCAGTTACCCTGGGGGGTGGGATGAGCAGTTCTTC. The encoded protein is CASSYPGGWDEQFF.

The rearrangement joins TRBV6-5 to TRBJ1-1; 11 positions agree with TRBD1. The CDR3 loop spans 15 amino acids. The germline V gene encodes CDR1 MNHEY and CDR2 SVGAGI. V shed 6 bases and J 4 bases; nucleotides not matched to a gene: 7. The CDR3 bases are TGTGCCAGCAGGGGACAGGGGGGCGCCGGCACTGAAGCTTTCTTT. It specifies CASRGQGGAGTEAFF.

V and J are TRBV5-8 and TRBJ2-6; the D gene is possibly TRBD1 (6 bases). Germline-derived CDR1 and CDR2 are SGHTS and YDEGEE. The germline V and J ends were trimmed by 4 bases and 2 bases, with 13 bases remaining between them. The CDR3 covers 16 residues. The CDR3 loop is CASSVTGLTGANVLTF. The CDR3 nucleotides read TGTGCCAGCAGCGTGACAGGTCTCACTGGGGCCAACGTCCTGACTTTC.

Notes on this clone: At one boundary the junction diverges from the germline segment, which might be a read error. J is TRBJ1-2 and V is TRBV24-1, with D possibly TRBD1 on 5 matching bases. This CDR3 has 9 amino acids. CDR1 is KGHDR, CDR2 SFDVKD, per germline. In DNA, the CDR3 is TGCTCCCGGAGGGGCGGCTACACCTTC. Protein sequence: CSRRGGYTF.

V is TRBV5-6 and J is TRBJ2-3, with D perhaps matching TRBD1 (6 bases). This CDR3 has 14 residues. Germline values: CDR1 SGHDT, CDR2 YYEEEE. V was clipped by 2 bases and J by 6 bases, with 13 bases between them. The chain's CDR3 is CASSFGTFFDTQYF. The CDR3 DNA follows: TGTGCCAGCAGCTTCGGGACATTCTTCGATACGCAGTATTTT. The whole variable domain, filled in from reference TRBV5-6 and TRBJ2-3, reads DAGVTQSPTHLIKTRGQQVTLRCSPKSGHDTVSWYQQALGQGPQFIFQYYEEEERQRGNFPDRFSGHQFPNYSSELNVNALLLGDSALYLCASSFGTFFDTQYFGPGTRLTVL.

The chain uses TRBV18 and TRBJ1-2, with no clear D. The CDR3 consists of 15 residues. V dropped 2 bases and J dropped 1 base, with 11 bases sitting between them. CDR1 and CDR2 (germline): KGHSH, LQKENI. The CDR3 loop is CASSPSSADNYGYTF. CDR3 in DNA: TGTGCCAGCTCACCATCCTCTGCGGATAACTATGGCTACACCTTC.

CDR3 DNA: TGTGCCAGCAGCCAAGCTGGAAGGGCCGGGACTAGCGGGGGCCCTGGAGGTACGCAGTATTTT. Translated, it gives CASSQAGRAGTSGGPGGTQYF. V gene TRBV4-2 combines with J gene TRBJ2-3; 14 bases align to TRBD2. The CDR3 length is 21 residues. Unmatched junction bases numbered 20, after V lost 1 base and J lost 8 bases. CDR1 is LGHNA, CDR2 YNFKEQ, per germline.

The rearrangement uses TRBV27 and TRBJ2-3; tentatively, D is TRBD1 (5 bases). The germline V gene encodes CDR1 MNHEY and CDR2 SMNVEV (reference sequence). Trimming pared 5 bases from V and 5 bases from J, leaving 23 bases between. The CDR3 extends over 17 amino acids. Written as DNA, the CDR3 is TGTGCCAGCAGTCTCTCCTCGACAGTTTTATTGGAAGATACGCAGTATTTT. Translated: CASSLSSTVLLEDTQYF.

The chain employs TRBV28 and TRBJ1-2; D possibly corresponds to TRBD1 (5 bases). Deletions cut 2 bases from V and 1 base from J, with 8 bases between. There are 14 residues in the CDR3. Per the germline V gene, CDR1 is MDHEN and CDR2 is SYDVKM. CDR3 protein: CASSLGTNNYGYTF. CDR3 nucleotide sequence: TGTGCCAGCAGTTTAGGGACTAATAACTATGGCTACACCTTC.

This clone was seen once. The chain is built from TRBV18 and TRBJ1-2, with a possible D match to TRBD1 (6 bases). The CDR3 totals 12 residues. Trimming left V 5 bases short and J 7 bases short, with 11 bases between. Germline values: CDR1 KGHSH, CDR2 LQKENI. The DNA of the CDR3 is TGTGCCAGCTCATCGGGGGGGGCTGGCTACACCTTC. Translation: CASSSGGAGYTF.

The chain is built from TRBV9 and TRBJ1-2; 8 nucleotides agree with TRBD1. The germline V gene encodes CDR1 SGDLS and CDR2 YYNGEE. The CDR3 totals 17 residues. V shed 0 bases and J 8 bases; nucleotides not matched to a gene: 15. CDR3 protein: CASSVVMTGQGTEGYTF. The CDR3 nucleotides are TGTGCCAGCAGCGTAGTTATGACCGGACAGGGTACGGAAGGCTACACCTTC.

The gene calls are TRBV5-4 and TRBJ1-4, with D possibly being TRBD1 (5 bases). V dropped 0 bases and J dropped 4 bases, with 10 bases sitting between them. Germline V gives CDR1 SGHNT, CDR2 YYREEE (reference sequence). The length of the CDR3 is 15 residues. The CDR3 sequence is CASSLDPGYNEKLFF. The CDR3 DNA reads as TGTGCCAGCAGCTTGGACCCAGGGTATAATGAAAAACTGTTTTTT.

This chain links TRBV11-2 with TRBJ1-6, with D possibly TRBD1 on 5 matching bases. V lost 1 base and J lost 11, with 15 bases in between. Germline values: CDR1 SGHAT, CDR2 FQNNGV. This CDR3 contains 15 residues. The CDR3 reads CASSLGGRVVAPLHF. The DNA of the CDR3 is TGTGCCAGCAGCTTAGGAGGCAGGGTAGTGGCACCCCTCCACTTT.

The chain uses TRBV12-2 and TRBJ2-5; the DNA was not compared with TRBD1, the D call given in the table. TRBV12-2 is recorded as a pseudogene. The CDR3 has 18 residues. CDR3 protein: CASRLVGQGGSHRETQYF. The CDR3 DNA reads TGTGCAAGTCGCTTAGTGGGACAGGGGGGGAGTCATAGAGAGACCCAGTACTTC.

This chain connects TRBV5-4 to TRBJ1-2; tentative D call: TRBD1 (5 bases). Germline loops: CDR1 SGHNT, CDR2 YYREEE (reference sequence). The V gene lost 4 bases and the J gene lost 8 bases, with 18 bases spanning the gap. The CDR3 is made up of 14 amino acids. CDR3 bases: TGTGCCAGCAGCCCTAGGGGAGGGCTGCCAGGCTACACCTTC. Protein: CASSPRGGLPGYTF.

This chain connects TRBV2 to TRBJ2-3; 10 nucleotides agree with TRBD2. Germline V CDR1 and CDR2: SNHLY, FYNNEI. The ends lost 6 bases at V and 2 bases at J; junction bases unmatched: 5. This CDR3 contains 15 residues. The CDR3 coding sequence is TGTGCCAGCAGCAAACTAGCGGGGAACACAGATACGCAGTATTTT. Amino acids: CASSKLAGNTDTQYF.

The chain recombines TRBV12-3 or TRBV12-4 with TRBJ2-4; possible D gene TRBD1, 6 bases. The CDR3 runs to 13 residues. V shed 4 bases and J shed 5 bases, with 9 bases lying between them. CDR3 coding DNA: TGTGCCAGCAGTTCAGGGGCACAAAACATTCAGTACTTC. Amino acids: CASSSGAQNIQYF.

The chain uses TRBV7-8 and TRBJ2-2; D remains ambiguous. Trimming pared 1 base from V and 5 bases from J, leaving 14 bases between. This CDR3 spans 16 amino acids. Germline CDR1 reads SGHVS; CDR2 reads FQNEAQ. The CDR3 is CASSLVMAPTTGELFF. The CDR3 DNA is TGTGCCAGCAGCTTAGTTATGGCACCCACAACCGGGGAGCTGTTTTTT.